The entry that follows covers one T cell receptor (beta chain) sequence. No antigen is known for it. Trimming removed 6 bases at V and 0 bases at J, with 18 bases between. This CDR3 spans 18 amino acids. The germline gives CDR1 MNHNS, CDR2 SASEGT. This record belongs to a study of CD8+CD57+ T cells in acquired aplastic anemia. The wider study: Across the sorted CD4+ and CD8+ cells, DNA amounts averaged about 3.2 ug. General study results and limits: CD8+ Simpson's diversity in patients was not significantly different from that in controls.

Profiling that covered TCR beta VDJ and CDR3 relied on genomic DNA as its template. TCRdb re-called the reads through MiXCR, storing one row per CDR3 protein. The sample records 150,000 to 200,000 distinct CDR3 sequences, under 75% being singletons. The source material was sorted CD4+, CD8+, or CD8+CD57+ T cells (not recorded which) from PBMCs. The TCR originated in a human donor in good health. This chain links TRBV6-1 with TRBJ2-6; the D gene is possibly TRBD1 (6 bases). Here the CDR3 reads CASSDIQGINSGANVLTF. In DNA, the CDR3 is TGTGCCAGCAGCGATATACAGGGAATAAACTCTGGGGCCAACGTCCTGACTTTC.